These T cell receptor beta chains were read from a single sample in a study of OX40 agonist ivuxolimab in advanced cancers. Sequencing was performed with immunoSEQ multiplex PCR; in TCRdb, only in-frame clones are kept and a portion is missing. The sample contains about 100,000 clones, more than 85% of which appear only once. The material sequenced was CD4+ or CD8+ T cells sorted from blood, taken in a trial of the OX40 agonist ivuxolimab. The receptor set was obtained from an adult with an advanced solid tumor such as melanoma, head and neck, liver or kidney cancer. Each CDR3 is given with its conserved first and last residue. Each record gives: CDR3 DNA, CDR3 protein, J gene, clone size, D gene, V gene. D genes are given only for firm matches. Not all rows give a size; the values are once, few, many and, for expanded clones, a class.

TGTGCCACCAGCAGAGTAGGGGTTGCTCAGCCCCAGCATTTT,CATSRVGVAQPQHF,TRBJ1-5,.,.,TRBV15
TGCAGCGTTGATTTCTACGGGACAGGGACTGAGCAGTTCTTC,CSVDFYGTGTEQFF,TRBJ2-1,few,TRBD1,TRBV29-1
TGTGCCAGCAGCCCCTCCGGGACCCCGAGCTCCTACAATGAGCAGTTCTTC,CASSPSGTPSSYNEQFF,TRBJ2-1,.,.,TRBV6-4
TGTGCCAGCAGATCCGGGACTAGCGCTGAAGAGACCCAGTACTTC,CASRSGTSAEETQYF,TRBJ2-5,.,TRBD2,TRBV7-2
TGTGCCAGCACCGGGGGACTAGCGGGAGGAGAGACCCAGTACTTC,CASTGGLAGGETQYF,TRBJ2-5,.,TRBD2,TRBV9
TGTGCCAGCAGTAATGCGGGGGGGGGTACCTACGAGCAGTACTTC,CASSNAGGGTYEQYF,TRBJ2-7,.,TRBD2,TRBV6-1
TGTGCCAGCAGTGGACAGGGTCCGACTGGCTACACCTTC,CASSGQGPTGYTF,TRBJ1-2,.,TRBD1,TRBV6-5
TGTGCCAGCAGCGCGCCAGGGGGCCCGAACACTGAAGCTTTCTTT,CASSAPGGPNTEAFF,TRBJ1-1,.,TRBD1,TRBV7-9
TGCGCCAGCAGCTCCCAGACTAGCGGGTACAATGAGCAGTTCTTC,CASSSQTSGYNEQFF,TRBJ2-1,.,TRBD2,TRBV5-1
TGTGCCAGCAGAACTCAGGGGTTCGGGCAGCCCCAGCATTTT,CASRTQGFGQPQHF,TRBJ1-5,once,.,TRBV6-1
TGCGCCAGCAGCCAAGATAGAGGCTACTCCTACGAGCAGTACTTC,CASSQDRGYSYEQYF,TRBJ2-7,.,.,TRBV4-1
TGTGCCAGCAGTCTAGGACAGGGGCAAGAGACCCAGTACTTC,CASSLGQGQETQYF,TRBJ2-5,once,TRBD1,TRBV28
TGTGCCAGCAGCTTTCCTTCATACAATGAGCAGTTCTTC,CASSFPSYNEQFF,TRBJ2-1,.,.,TRBV28
TGTGCCAGCAGCTTGGATGTTCCAGATACGCAGTATTTT,CASSLDVPDTQYF,TRBJ2-3,.,.,TRBV5-4
TGTGCCAGCACCAGGAACCAAGAGACCCAGTACTTC,CASTRNQETQYF,TRBJ2-5,.,.,TRBV18
TGTGCCATCATGGCAGGGGGCGATTATGGCTACACCTTC,CAIMAGGDYGYTF,TRBJ1-2,.,TRBD1,TRBV10-3
TGTGCCTGTAAAAGTGGGTTCGGCCAGGAGCCCCAGCATTTT,CACKSGFGQEPQHF,TRBJ1-5,.,.,TRBV30
TGTGCCAGCAGTTTAAGAGAAGGCCTCTATGGCTACACCTTC,CASSLREGLYGYTF,TRBJ1-2,few,.,TRBV28
TGTGCCAGCAAGCGGGAGGGCCTAATTGAGACCCAGTACTTC,CASKREGLIETQYF,TRBJ2-5,once,TRBD2,TRBV6-5
TGTGCCAGCAGCTCTAAAGGGGACCGCACAGATACGCAGTATTTT,CASSSKGDRTDTQYF,TRBJ2-3,.,.,TRBV7-3
TGCGCCAGCAGCTTGGGGTCGGGAGTAGGGTACGAGCAGTACTTC,CASSLGSGVGYEQYF,TRBJ2-7,.,.,TRBV5-1
TGCGCCAGCAGCTCAGCGGGAGGGCCAAAGAGGGAAAACATTCAGTACTTC,CASSSAGGPKRENIQYF,TRBJ2-4,.,TRBD2,TRBV5-1
TGTGCCAGTAGTATATTCCTAGCGGATTACAATGAGCAGTTCTTC,CASSIFLADYNEQFF,TRBJ2-1,.,TRBD2,TRBV19
TGTGCCAGCAGCTTGGGACGCCCAAGGGACACTGAAGCTTTCTTT,CASSLGRPRDTEAFF,TRBJ1-1,.,.,TRBV5-4
TGTGCCAGCAGTTACTCGACACCAGGTCAGCCCCAGCATTTT,CASSYSTPGQPQHF,TRBJ1-5,.,.,TRBV6-5
TGTGCCAGCAGTTACGGGACGGAGCTTAGCAATCAGCCCCAGCATTTT,CASSYGTELSNQPQHF,TRBJ1-5,.,.,TRBV6-5
TGTGCCAGCAGTGACCGGCAGTATTTT,CASSDRQYF,TRBJ2-3,.,.,TRBV2
TGTGCCAGCAGTGCGACAGGTGGAGCTGAAGCTTTCTTT,CASSATGGAEAFF,TRBJ1-1,.,.,TRBV2
TGTGCCACCAGCAGAGTGACAGGGGCAAACAGAAACACCATATATTTT,CATSRVTGANRNTIYF,TRBJ1-3,.,TRBD1,TRBV15
TGTGCCAGAAGCGTAGGAGTGGAAGAGACCCAGTACTTC,CARSVGVEETQYF,TRBJ2-5,.,.,TRBV5-6
TGTGCCAGCAGCTTGGGGACAGGGAGCGGCTACGAGCAGTACTTC,CASSLGTGSGYEQYF,TRBJ2-7,once,TRBD1,TRBV7-8
TGTGCCAGCAGCCAACAGGGGGCTCGAGCTGAAGCTTTCTTT,CASSQQGARAEAFF,TRBJ1-1,.,TRBD1,TRBV7-9
TGCGCCAGCAGTCCCGGGACAGGGTCTCTGCCCCAGCATTTT,CASSPGTGSLPQHF,TRBJ1-5,few,TRBD1,TRBV5-1
TGTGCCAGCAGTCTGGGCCAGAATAATGAAAAACTGTTTTTT,CASSLGQNNEKLFF,TRBJ1-4,.,.,TRBV2
TGTGCCAGCAGCGTAGTAAGGCAGTCCCGGGAGCTGTTTTTT,CASSVVRQSRELFF,TRBJ2-2,.,.,TRBV9
TGTGCCAGCAGACTCGGACAGGAAAGAATCTACGAGCAGTACTTC,CASRLGQERIYEQYF,TRBJ2-7,.,TRBD1,TRBV27
TGTGCCAGCAGATCCGGGACTAGCGGGTCCGGGGAGCTGTTTTTT,CASRSGTSGSGELFF,TRBJ2-2,once,TRBD2,TRBV11-2
TGCGCCAGCAGTGAGGGCAGGGGGGGAGCCAAAAACATTCAGTACTTC,CASSEGRGGAKNIQYF,TRBJ2-4,.,.,TRBV10-1
TGTGCCACCAGCACGAACACGAAGGCCATCCGTGGGAATAGCAATCAGCCCCAGCATTTT,CATSTNTKAIRGNSNQPQHF,TRBJ1-5,.,.,TRBV15
TGTGCCAGCAGCTTGGGGGCTGGGCAGGGGGGTCGGAGCAATCAGCCCCAGCATTTT,CASSLGAGQGGRSNQPQHF,TRBJ1-5,.,TRBD1,TRBV5-6
TGTGCCAGCAGTTTGGCGCGGGATACGCAGTATTTT,CASSLARDTQYF,TRBJ2-3,.,.,TRBV28
TGTGCCAGCAGCTTGGTGGGACTGAACACTGAAGCTTTCTTT,CASSLVGLNTEAFF,TRBJ1-1,.,.,TRBV5-5
TGTGCCAGCAGCTCCAAGGGGGCAGGGAAAGAAAAACTGTTTTTT,CASSSKGAGKEKLFF,TRBJ1-4,.,TRBD1,TRBV5-4
TGTGCCAGCAGCTGGGGGGCGAGGGTTCAAGAGACCCAGTACTTC,CASSWGARVQETQYF,TRBJ2-5,.,.,TRBV5-4
TGTGCCAGCAGCTTTAATGGTGGCAATTCGTACGAGCAGTACTTC,CASSFNGGNSYEQYF,TRBJ2-7,.,.,TRBV7-8
TGTGCCAGCAGCTTAAGCGGGAGTTGGAAGACCCAGTACTTC,CASSLSGSWKTQYF,TRBJ2-5,.,TRBD2,TRBV5-6
TGTGCCAGCTCCCCGCGGGAGGGCTCCTACGAGCAGTACTTC,CASSPREGSYEQYF,TRBJ2-7,.,TRBD2,TRBV18
TGTGCCAGCAGCCAAGATAAGGCCCTAGCGGGAGGGGTGATGGATGAGCAGTTCTTC,CASSQDKALAGGVMDEQFF,TRBJ2-1,once,TRBD2,TRBV14
TGTGCCAGTAGTACCAGGACTAGCGGGAGCCCAGATACGCAGTATTTT,CASSTRTSGSPDTQYF,TRBJ2-3,.,TRBD2,TRBV19
TGTGCCAGCAGCACCAAAACCAGTCCGGAGAATTTT,CASSTKTSPENF,TRBJ2-3,few,.,TRBV11-2
TGTGCCAGCAGGTCGGGAGGGGTTAATGAAAAACTGTTTTTT,CASRSGGVNEKLFF,TRBJ1-4,.,.,TRBV28
TGTGCCTGGAGTGTACGGCAGCTTACTAACTATGGCTACACCTTC,CAWSVRQLTNYGYTF,TRBJ1-2,.,.,TRBV30
TGTGCCAGCAGTGAAGCGGGCACGACTTTTCTTCCCTACGAGCAGTACTTC,CASSEAGTTFLPYEQYF,TRBJ2-7,once,.,TRBV6-1
TGTGCCAGCGGCCTAGGGGACCTTAACTATGGCTACACCTTC,CASGLGDLNYGYTF,TRBJ1-2,.,.,TRBV28